This TCR beta chain stems from a study of cytotoxic CD8 clonotypes in ibrutinib-treated CLL. The V end was cut by 1 base, the J end by 2 bases, with 12 bases between. CDR1 is MNHGY, CDR2 SVAAGI, per germline. This CDR3 is built from 15 residues. The protocol was immunoSEQ multiplex PCR, while the TCRdb copy is restricted to in-frame clones and leaves out a portion. This sample carries some 15,000 clones, approximately 67% of them seen once, and the ten largest clones take about a sixth. This chain uses TRBV6-9 with TRBJ2-7; D might be TRBD2 (7 bases). The sequencing used PBMCs, collected before ibrutinib treatment. The receptor was isolated from a human donor with chronic lymphocytic leukemia. In DNA, the CDR3 is TGTGCCAGCAGTTATTGGGGGGGACATCCCTACGAGCAGTACTTC. Amino acids: CASSYWGGHPYEQYF.